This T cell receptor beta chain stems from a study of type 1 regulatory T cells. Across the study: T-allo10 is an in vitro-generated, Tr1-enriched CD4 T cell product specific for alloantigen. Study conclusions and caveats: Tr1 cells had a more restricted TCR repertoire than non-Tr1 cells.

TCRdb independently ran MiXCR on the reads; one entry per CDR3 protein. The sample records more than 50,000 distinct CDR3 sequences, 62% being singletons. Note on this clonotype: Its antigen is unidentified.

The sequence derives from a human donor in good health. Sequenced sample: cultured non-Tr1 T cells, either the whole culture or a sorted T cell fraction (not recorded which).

The CDR3 sequence is CAWSEGRGGDQPQHF. In DNA, the CDR3 is TGTGCCTGGAGTGAGGGCAGGGGGGGGGATCAGCCCCAGCATTTT. The rearrangement joins TRBV30 to TRBJ1-5, with 7 bases aligning to TRBD1. Germline assignment: CDR1 GTSNPN and CDR2 SVGIG (reference sequence). J lost 5 bases, V lost 1 base, and 8 bases had no gene match. This CDR3 region has 15 residues.